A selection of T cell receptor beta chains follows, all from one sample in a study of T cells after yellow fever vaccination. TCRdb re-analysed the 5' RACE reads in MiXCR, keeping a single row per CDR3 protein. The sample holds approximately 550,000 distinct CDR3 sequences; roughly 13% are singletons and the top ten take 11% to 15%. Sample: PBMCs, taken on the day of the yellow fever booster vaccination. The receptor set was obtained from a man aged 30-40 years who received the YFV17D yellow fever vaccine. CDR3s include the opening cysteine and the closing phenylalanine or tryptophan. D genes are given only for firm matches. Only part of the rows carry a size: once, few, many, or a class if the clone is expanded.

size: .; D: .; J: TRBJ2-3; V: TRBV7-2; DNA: TGTGCCAGCAGCCTGCCTACTAGAGGCACAGATACGCAGTATTTT; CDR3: CASSLPTRGTDTQYF
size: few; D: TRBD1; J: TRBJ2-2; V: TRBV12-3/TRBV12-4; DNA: TGTGCCAGCAGTCAGGGACAGGGGGCTAGGGGGGAGCTGTTTTTT; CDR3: CASSQGQGARGELFF
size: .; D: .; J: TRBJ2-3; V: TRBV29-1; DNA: TGCAGCGTTGCGGGAGCAGTAGATACGCAGTATTTT; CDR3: CSVAGAVDTQYF
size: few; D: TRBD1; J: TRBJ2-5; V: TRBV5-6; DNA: TGTGCCAGCATCGTAAAGGGGGCCCAAGAGACCCAGTACTTC; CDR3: CASIVKGAQETQYF
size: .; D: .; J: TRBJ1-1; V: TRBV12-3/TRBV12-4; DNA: TGTGCCAGCACCTTAGCGGGGTTGGGGACTGAAGCTTTCTTT; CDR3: CASTLAGLGTEAFF
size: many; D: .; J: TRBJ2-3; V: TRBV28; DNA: TGTGCCAGCAGTTTTAGAGGGATAGGGCAGTATTTT; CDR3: CASSFRGIGQYF
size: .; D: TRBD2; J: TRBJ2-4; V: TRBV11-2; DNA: TGTGCCAGCAGCCCGCCCTCCGGGACTAGCGGAGTTGTAGCCAAAAACATTCAGTACTTC; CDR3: CASSPPSGTSGVVAKNIQYF
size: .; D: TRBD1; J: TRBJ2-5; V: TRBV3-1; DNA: TGTGCCAGCACCCAAGACGGACAGGGGAGAGAGACCCAGTACTTC; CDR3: CASTQDGQGRETQYF
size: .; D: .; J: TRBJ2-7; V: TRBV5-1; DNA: TGCGCCAGCAGCTTGGGATTTGGCGATTTCTTC; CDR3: CASSLGFGDFF
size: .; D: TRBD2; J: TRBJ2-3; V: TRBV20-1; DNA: TGCAGTGCTAGAGCCACTCCTAGCGGGAGCACAGATACGCAGTATTTT; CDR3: CSARATPSGSTDTQYF
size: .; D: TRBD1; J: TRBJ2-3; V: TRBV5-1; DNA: TGCGCCAGCAGCTTCGGGACAGTAGATTCAGATACGCAGTATTTT; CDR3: CASSFGTVDSDTQYF
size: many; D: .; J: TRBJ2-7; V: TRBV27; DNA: TGTGCCAGCAGTTTAGACGGACGGAGACCCTACGAGCAGTACTTC; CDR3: CASSLDGRRPYEQYF
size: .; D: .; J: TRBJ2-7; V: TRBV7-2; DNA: TGTGCCAGCAGATCCGCGGGACCCTCGAACCCCTACGAGCAGTACTTC; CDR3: CASRSAGPSNPYEQYF
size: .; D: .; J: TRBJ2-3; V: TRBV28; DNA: TGTGCAACTTATTCGACAGCGCGTATAACAGATACGCAGTATTTT; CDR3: CATYSTARITDTQYF
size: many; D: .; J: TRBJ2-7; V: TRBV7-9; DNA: TGCGCCAGCAGCACCGGGACGGCCTACGAGCAGTACTTC; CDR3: CASSTGTAYEQYF
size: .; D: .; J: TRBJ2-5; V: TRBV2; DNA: TGTGCCAGCAAGCGAACTGACCAAGAGACCCAGTACTTC; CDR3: CASKRTDQETQYF
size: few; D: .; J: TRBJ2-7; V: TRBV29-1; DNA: TGCAGCGTTGTTCAGGGGAGGTCCTACGAGCAGTACTTC; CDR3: CSVVQGRSYEQYF
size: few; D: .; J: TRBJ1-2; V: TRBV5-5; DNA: TGTGCCAGCAGCCTCTATGGCTACACCTTC; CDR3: CASSLYGYTF
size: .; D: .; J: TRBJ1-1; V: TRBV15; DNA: TGTGCCACCAGCGGTAGGGACTTCGCTGAAGCTTTCTTT; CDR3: CATSGRDFAEAFF
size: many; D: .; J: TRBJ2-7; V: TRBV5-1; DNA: TGCGCCAGCAGCCCCCTGGACGCCGGCTCCTACGAGCAGTACTTC; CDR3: CASSPLDAGSYEQYF
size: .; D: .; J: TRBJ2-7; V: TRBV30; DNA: TGTGCCTGGAGTCCTAACTTGTACGAGCAGTACTTC; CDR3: CAWSPNLYEQYF
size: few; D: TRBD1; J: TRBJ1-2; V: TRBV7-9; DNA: TGTGCCAGCAGCTCCGGACAGGGGTATTTTCGTGGCTACACCTTC; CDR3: CASSSGQGYFRGYTF
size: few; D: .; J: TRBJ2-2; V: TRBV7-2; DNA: TGTGCCAGCAGCTTAATGGCTCGGAACACCGGGGAGCTGTTTTTT; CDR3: CASSLMARNTGELFF
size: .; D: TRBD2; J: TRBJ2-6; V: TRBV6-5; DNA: TGTGCCAGCAGTTTAGCGGGAGGGAGGTCTGGGGCCAACGTCCTGACTTTC; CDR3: CASSLAGGRSGANVLTF
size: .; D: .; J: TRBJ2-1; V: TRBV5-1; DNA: TGCGCCAGCAGCTTGGACCCGCTTTCTTCCTACAATGAGCAGTTCTTC; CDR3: CASSLDPLSSYNEQFF
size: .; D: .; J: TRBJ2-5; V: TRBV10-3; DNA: TGTGCCATCAGTCCCCGCGCAGAGGAGACCCAGTACTTC; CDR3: CAISPRAEETQYF
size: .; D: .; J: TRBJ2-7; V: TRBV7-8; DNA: TGTGCCAGCAGCATTACCTACGAGCAGTACTTC; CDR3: CASSITYEQYF
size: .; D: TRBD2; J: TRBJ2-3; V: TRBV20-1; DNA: TGCTGTGCTAGAGATCAGTTGGGGCTAGCGGGCCTCCGGGCAGATACGCAGTATTTT; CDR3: CCARDQLGLAGLRADTQYF
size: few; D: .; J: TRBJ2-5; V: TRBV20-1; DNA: TGCAGTGCTAGTAGTTCCGGACAGATTTTCCAAGAGACCCAGTACTTC; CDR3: CSASSSGQIFQETQYF
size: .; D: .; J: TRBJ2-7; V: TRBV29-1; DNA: TGCAGCGTTGGGTACAGCTCCTACGAGCAGTACTTC; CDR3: CSVGYSSYEQYF